The 13 T cell receptor beta chains below all came from one sample that was sequenced in a study of neurological immune-mediated disorders. TCRdb processed the 5' RACE reads anew with MiXCR; each CDR3 protein has one entry. Of approximately 46,000 distinct CDR3 sequences in the sample, 2.5% to 3.5% were seen once. Sequencing input: PBMCs. Receptors originate from a woman in her fifties or sixties with multiple sclerosis.

This clonotype appeared many times. J is TRBJ2-5 and V is TRBV6-5; TRBD2 agrees at 14 bases. With 0 bases clipped from V and 3 bases from J, the junction kept 6 bases outside the gene matches. CDR1 and CDR2 from the germline V gene are MNHEY and SVGAGI. The CDR3 totals 18 residues. The CDR3 here is CASSYSTPGLAGEETQYF. CDR3 nucleotide sequence: TGTGCCAGCAGTTACTCAACCCCGGGACTAGCGGGGGAAGAGACCCAGTACTTC.

This clonotype was observed at least ten times. The genes are TRBV6-5 and TRBJ2-1; TRBD1 matches 8 bases. The junction had 4 bases not matched to a gene; V was cut back by 8 bases and J by 7 bases. The CDR3 is made up of 12 amino acids. Germline V lookup: CDR1 MNHEY, CDR2 SVGAGI. The CDR3 sequence: CASPDRVNEQFF. Here the CDR3 DNA reads TGTGCCAGCCCGGACAGGGTGAATGAGCAGTTCTTC.

A word on this clonotype: One end of the junction fails to match germline, which may point to a read error. V and J are TRBV5-1 and TRBJ1-5; D not resolved. The CDR3 has 14 amino acids. CDR1 and CDR2 from the germline V gene are SGHRS and YFSETQ. The CDR3 spells CASSSDGTNQPRHF. CDR3 nucleotides: TGCGCAAGCAGCTCAGACGGTACCAATCAGCCCCGGCATTTT.

This clonotype was recorded many times. The chain couples TRBV11-2 to TRBJ2-1; 9 positions agree with TRBD2. Trimming cost V 5 bases and J 9 bases; bases outside gene matches: 14. Germline loops: CDR1 SGHAT, CDR2 FQNNGV. The CDR3 spans 16 residues. The CDR3 loop is CASSLRGSGGPVEQFF. The CDR3 nucleotides read TGTGCCAGCAGCCTCCGGGGTAGCGGGGGACCCGTTGAGCAGTTCTTC.

Ten or more counts support this clonotype. This chain uses TRBV3-1 with TRBJ2-1; 11 bases match TRBD2. Germline CDR1 is LGHDT and CDR2 is YNNKEL (reference sequence). This CDR3 region has 12 residues. The V gene end was trimmed by 4 bases and the J gene end by 10 bases; junction bases not matched to a gene: 0. CDR3 amino acids: CASSRLAGEQFF. The CDR3 coding sequence is TGTGCCAGCAGCCGACTAGCGGGGGAGCAGTTCTTC.

This clonotype has a count of ten or more. V is TRBV14 and J is TRBJ1-2; TRBD1 might be the D (5 bases). Germline CDR1 is SGHDN and CDR2 is FVKESK. The CDR3 totals 15 residues. V was shortened by 2 bases and J by 4 bases, with 14 bases between the two germline ends. The CDR3 loop is CASSQRPGFGYGYTF. CDR3 DNA sequence: TGTGCCAGCAGCCAAAGACCAGGGTTCGGCTATGGCTACACCTTC.

This clonotype was detected ten times or more. The junction departs from germline at one end; a sequencing error may be responsible. This rearrangement joins TRBV7-6 to TRBJ2-2; 9 nucleotides align to TRBD2. This CDR3 is built from 15 residues. Germline V gene lookup returns CDR1 SGHVS and CDR2 FNYEAQ. DNA of the CDR3: TGTGCCAGCAGCGTAGCGGGGGCCGGCACCGGGGAGCTGTTTTTT. Translation: CASSVAGAGTGELFF.

This clonotype was seen at least ten times. The CDR3 DNA sequence: TGTGCCAGCTCACTACAGGGGGTATACGAGCAGTACTTC. It yields the protein CASSLQGVYEQYF. This chain uses TRBV18 with TRBJ2-7, with 8 bases lining up with TRBD1. The CDR3 is 13 residues long. Per the germline V gene, CDR1 is KGHSH and CDR2 is LQKENI. J gave up 4 bases and V 4 bases, and 3 bases lay outside the gene matches.

This clonotype was seen at least ten times. J is TRBJ2-5 and V is TRBV5-1, with D perhaps matching TRBD1 or TRBD2 (7 bases each). The germline V gene has CDR1 SGHRS and CDR2 YFSETQ. V was shortened by 4 bases and J by 4 bases, with 20 bases between the two germline ends. This CDR3 region has 16 residues. The CDR3 spells CASSPRKGEGAETQYF. CDR3 DNA: TGCGCCAGCAGCCCGCGAAAGGGGGAGGGGGCAGAGACCCAGTACTTC.

This clonotype is medium-sized within its sample. CDR3 DNA sequence: TGCAGTGCTAGAGACTTTAGGACTAGCGGAAACGAGCAGTACTTC. This codes for CSARDFRTSGNEQYF. The rearrangement links TRBV20-1 to TRBJ2-7; TRBD2 matches at 10 bases. V dropped 0 bases and J dropped 5; count of bases not matched to a gene: 7. Germline CDR1 and CDR2: DFQATT and SNEGSKA (reference sequence). This CDR3 contains 15 residues.

This clonotype was seen repeatedly, ten times or more. V gene TRBV27 combines with J gene TRBJ2-7; 12 bases align to TRBD2. Germline-derived CDR1 and CDR2 are MNHEY and SMNVEV (reference sequence). The CDR3 is 17 amino acids. The trim removed 9 bases at V and 7 bases at J, leaving 19 bases unmatched. CDR3: CASTLRASGRVLGEQYF. The CDR3 DNA sequence: TGTGCCAGTACCTTGAGGGCTAGCGGGAGGGTTCTGGGAGAGCAGTACTTC.

This clonotype was detected ten times or more. The chain joins TRBV5-1 to TRBJ2-2, with TRBD2 matching over 11 bases. The CDR3 totals 16 residues. J lost 5 bases, V lost 0 bases, and 3 bases had no gene match. Germline lookup yields CDR1 SGHRS and CDR2 YFSETQ. This chain's CDR3 is CASSLVLAGETGELFF. The CDR3 DNA sequence: TGCGCCAGCAGCTTGGTACTAGCGGGAGAAACCGGGGAGCTGTTTTTT.

This clonotype was seen at least ten times. This sequence joins TRBV20-1 and TRBJ2-7, with no clear D. Per germline, CDR1 DFQATT and CDR2 SNEGSKA (reference sequence). The ends were cut back, 3 bases at V and 2 bases at J, with 11 bases in the middle. The CDR3 totals 13 residues. The CDR3: CSARSASTYEQYV. CDR3 DNA sequence: TGCAGTGCTAGGTCGGCTTCCACCTACGAGCAGTACGTC.